This T cell receptor beta chain was recorded in a study of patients and donors after allogeneic stem cell transplantation. The CDR3 totals 16 residues. Looked up from germline, CDR1 is SGHTA and CDR2 is FQGNSA. Trimming removed 0 bases at V and 6 bases at J, with 15 bases between. TCRdb redid the calling of the RT-PCR reads with MiXCR, one entry per CDR3 protein. The sample lists about 110,000 distinct CDR3 sequences, about a third occurring once. The rearrangement links TRBV7-2 to TRBJ2-1; D is undetermined. This sequence was found in a human donor who was either an allogeneic HSCT recipient or a stem cell or donor lymphocyte infusion donor (not recorded which). It is not recorded whose cells these are; they may come from a transplant donor. Sequences were obtained from blood, either unsorted or a sorted T cell fraction (not recorded which). The CDR3 region has the DNA TGTGCCAGCAGCTTAGCCTCGTCATTTAAGGGCAATGAGCAGTTCTTC. Amino acid sequence: CASSLASSFKGNEQFF.